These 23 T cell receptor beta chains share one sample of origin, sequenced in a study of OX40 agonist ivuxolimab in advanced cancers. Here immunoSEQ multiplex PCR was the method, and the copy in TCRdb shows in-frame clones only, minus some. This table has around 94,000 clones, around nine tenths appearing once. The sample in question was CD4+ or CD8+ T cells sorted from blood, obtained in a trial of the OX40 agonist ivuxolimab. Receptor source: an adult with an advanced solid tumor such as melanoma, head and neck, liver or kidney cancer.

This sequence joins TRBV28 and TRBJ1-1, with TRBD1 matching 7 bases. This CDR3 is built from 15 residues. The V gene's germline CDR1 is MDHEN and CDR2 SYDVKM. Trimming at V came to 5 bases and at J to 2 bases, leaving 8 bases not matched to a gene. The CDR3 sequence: CASSNLDRANTEAFF. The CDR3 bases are TGTGCCAGCAGTAACCTCGACAGGGCAAACACTGAAGCTTTCTTT. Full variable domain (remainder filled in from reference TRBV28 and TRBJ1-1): DVKVTQSSRYLVKRTGEKVFLECVQDMDHENMFWYRQDPGLGLRLIYFSYDVKMKEKGDIPEGYSVSREKKERFSLILESASTNQTSMYLCASSNLDRANTEAFFGQGTRLTVV.

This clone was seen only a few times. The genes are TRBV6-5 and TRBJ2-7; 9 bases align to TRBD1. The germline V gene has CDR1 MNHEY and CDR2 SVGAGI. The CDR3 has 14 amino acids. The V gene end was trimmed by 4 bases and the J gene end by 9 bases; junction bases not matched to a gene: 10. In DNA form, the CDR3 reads TGTGCCAGCAGTTTCGCCGGGACAGGGCGTAGGCAGTACTTC. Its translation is CASSFAGTGRRQYF.

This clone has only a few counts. The chain's CDR3 is CASSLEGGFGYEQYF. The DNA for the CDR3 is TGTGCCAGCAGCTTAGAAGGAGGATTCGGCTACGAGCAGTACTTC. The chain links TRBV7-2 to TRBJ2-7, with D possibly being TRBD2 (5 bases). Germline CDR1 is SGHTA and CDR2 is FQGNSA. CDR3 length: 15 amino acids. V was clipped by 1 base and J by 3 bases, with 13 bases between them.

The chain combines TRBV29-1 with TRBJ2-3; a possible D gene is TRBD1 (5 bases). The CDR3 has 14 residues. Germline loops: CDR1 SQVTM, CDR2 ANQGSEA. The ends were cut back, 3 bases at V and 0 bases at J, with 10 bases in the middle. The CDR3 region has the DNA TGCAGCGTTGATAGGGGTACTAGCACAGATACGCAGTATTTT. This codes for CSVDRGTSTDTQYF.

The CDR3 DNA sequence: TGTGCCAGCAGCTTAGGACCTCCGGGACAGGGCTACGAGCAGTACTTC. Protein: CASSLGPPGQGYEQYF. This sequence joins TRBV7-2 and TRBJ2-7, with 9 bases fitting TRBD1. This CDR3 has 16 amino acids. With V trimmed by 1 base and J by 3 bases, 7 bases remained unmatched. Germline V CDR1 and CDR2: SGHTA, FQGNSA. The full variable domain, its missing parts supplied by reference TRBV7-2 and TRBJ2-7, is GAGVSQSPSNKVTEKGKDVELRCDPISGHTALYWYRQSLGQGLEFLIYFQGNSAPDKSGLPSDRFSAERTGGSVSTLTIQRTQQEDSAVYLCASSLGPPGQGYEQYFGPGTRLTVT.

The CDR3 sequence: CASSHVLRTGPGNQPQHF. CDR3 in DNA: TGCGCCAGCAGCCACGTCCTTCGGACAGGGCCTGGCAATCAGCCCCAGCATTTT. This rearrangement joins TRBV4-1 to TRBJ1-5, with 8 bases fitting TRBD1. V gave up 3 bases and J gave up 2 bases; unmatched junction bases: 12. Germline values: CDR1 MGHRA, CDR2 YSYEKL. The CDR3 extends over 18 amino acids.

The CDR3 DNA is TGTGCCAGTAGTATGGCATGGGACAGGGGCGAGACCCAGTACTTC. This gives the protein CASSMAWDRGETQYF. The chain joins TRBV19 to TRBJ2-5; 10 bases match TRBD1. The CDR3 runs 15 residues. The junction had 6 bases not matched to a gene; V was cut back by 3 bases and J by 5 bases. Germline values: CDR1 LNHDA, CDR2 SQIVND (reference sequence).

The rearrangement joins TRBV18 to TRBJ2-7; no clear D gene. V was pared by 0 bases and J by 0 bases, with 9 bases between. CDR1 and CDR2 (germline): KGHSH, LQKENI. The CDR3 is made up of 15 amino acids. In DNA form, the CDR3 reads TGTGCCAGCTCACCACCCATCAGTCACTCCTACGAGCAGTACTTC. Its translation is CASSPPISHSYEQYF. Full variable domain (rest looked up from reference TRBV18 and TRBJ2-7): NAGVMQNPRHLVRRRGQEARLRCSPMKGHSHVYWYRQLPEEGLKFMVYLQKENIIDESGMPKERFSAEFPKEGPSILRIQQVVRGDSAAYFCASSPPISHSYEQYFGPGTRLTVT.

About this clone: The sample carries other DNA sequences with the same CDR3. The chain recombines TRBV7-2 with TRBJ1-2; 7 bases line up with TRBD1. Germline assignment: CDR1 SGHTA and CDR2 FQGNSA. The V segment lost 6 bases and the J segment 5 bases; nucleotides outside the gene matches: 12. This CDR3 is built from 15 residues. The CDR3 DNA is TGTGCCAGCAGGGAAGGGCTGGACAGGCATTATGGCTACACCTTC. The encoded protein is CASREGLDRHYGYTF.

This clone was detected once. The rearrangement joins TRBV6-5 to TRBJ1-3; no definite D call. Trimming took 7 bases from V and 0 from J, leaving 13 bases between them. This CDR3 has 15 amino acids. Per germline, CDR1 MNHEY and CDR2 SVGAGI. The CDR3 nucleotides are TGTGCCAGCAAAAACGACGGAAACTCTGGAAACACCATATATTTT. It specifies CASKNDGNSGNTIYF.

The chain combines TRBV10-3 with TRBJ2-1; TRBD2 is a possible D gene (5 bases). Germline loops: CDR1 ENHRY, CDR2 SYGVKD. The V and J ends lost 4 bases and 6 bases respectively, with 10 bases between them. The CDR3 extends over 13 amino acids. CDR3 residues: CAISGSSPNEQFF. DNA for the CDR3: TGTGCCATCAGTGGGTCTAGCCCCAATGAGCAGTTCTTC.

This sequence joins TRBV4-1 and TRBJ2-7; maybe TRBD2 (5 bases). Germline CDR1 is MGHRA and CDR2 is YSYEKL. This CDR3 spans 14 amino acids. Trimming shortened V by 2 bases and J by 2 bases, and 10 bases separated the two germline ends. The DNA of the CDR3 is TGCGCCAGCAGCCAAACCGGGGTAGCCTACGAGCAGTACTTC. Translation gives CASSQTGVAYEQYF.

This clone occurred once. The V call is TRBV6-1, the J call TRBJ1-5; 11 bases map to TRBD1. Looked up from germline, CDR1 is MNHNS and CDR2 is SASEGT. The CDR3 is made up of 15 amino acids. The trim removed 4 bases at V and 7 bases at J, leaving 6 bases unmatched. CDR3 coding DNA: TGTGCCAGCAGTGTAGGACAGGGGGCTTGGCAGCCCCAGCATTTT. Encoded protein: CASSVGQGAWQPQHF.

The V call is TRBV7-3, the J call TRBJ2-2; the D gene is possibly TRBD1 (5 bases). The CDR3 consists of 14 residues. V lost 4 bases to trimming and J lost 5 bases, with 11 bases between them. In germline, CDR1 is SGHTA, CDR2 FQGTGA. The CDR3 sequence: CASSSRVWTGELFF. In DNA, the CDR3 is TGTGCCAGCAGCTCCAGGGTATGGACCGGGGAGCTGTTTTTT.

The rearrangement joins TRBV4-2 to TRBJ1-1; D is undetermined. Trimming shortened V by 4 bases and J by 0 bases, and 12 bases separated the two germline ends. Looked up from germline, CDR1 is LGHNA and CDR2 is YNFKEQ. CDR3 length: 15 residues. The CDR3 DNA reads TGTGCCAGCAGCCCCCTAGAGGGATTGAACACTGAAGCTTTCTTT. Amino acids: CASSPLEGLNTEAFF.

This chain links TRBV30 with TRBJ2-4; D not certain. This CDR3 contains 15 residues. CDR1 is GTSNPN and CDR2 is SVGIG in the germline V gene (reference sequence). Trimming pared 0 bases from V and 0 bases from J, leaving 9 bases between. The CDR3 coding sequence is TGTGCCTGGAGTGTTAAGACTCTAGCCAAAAACATTCAGTACTTC. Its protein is CAWSVKTLAKNIQYF.

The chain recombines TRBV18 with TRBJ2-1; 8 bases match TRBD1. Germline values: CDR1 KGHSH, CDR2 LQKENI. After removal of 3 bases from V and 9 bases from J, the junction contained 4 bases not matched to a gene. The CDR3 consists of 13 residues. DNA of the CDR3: TGTGCCAGCTCACCGGGACAGGCGGCTGAGCAGTTCTTC. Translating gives CASSPGQAAEQFF. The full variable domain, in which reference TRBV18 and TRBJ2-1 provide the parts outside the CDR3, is NAGVMQNPRHLVRRRGQEARLRCSPMKGHSHVYWYRQLPEEGLKFMVYLQKENIIDESGMPKERFSAEFPKEGPSILRIQQVVRGDSAAYFCASSPGQAAEQFFGPGTRLTVL.

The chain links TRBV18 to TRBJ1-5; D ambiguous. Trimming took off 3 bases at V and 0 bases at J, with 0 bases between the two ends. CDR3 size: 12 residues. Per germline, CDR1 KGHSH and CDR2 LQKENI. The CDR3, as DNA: TGTGCCAGCTCACCTAGCAATCAGCCCCAGCATTTT. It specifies CASSPSNQPQHF.

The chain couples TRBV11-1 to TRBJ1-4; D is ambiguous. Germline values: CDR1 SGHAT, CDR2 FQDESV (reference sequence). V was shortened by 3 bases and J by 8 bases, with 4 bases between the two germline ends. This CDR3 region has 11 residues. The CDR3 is CASSLYEKLFF. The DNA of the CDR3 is TGTGCCAGCAGCTTGTACGAAAAACTGTTTTTT.

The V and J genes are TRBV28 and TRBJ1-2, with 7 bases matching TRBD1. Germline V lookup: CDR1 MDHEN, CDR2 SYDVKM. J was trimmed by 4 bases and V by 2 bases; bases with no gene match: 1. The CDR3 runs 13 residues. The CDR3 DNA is TGTGCCAGCAGTTTACCAGGGGGCTATGGCTACACCTTC. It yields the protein CASSLPGGYGYTF.

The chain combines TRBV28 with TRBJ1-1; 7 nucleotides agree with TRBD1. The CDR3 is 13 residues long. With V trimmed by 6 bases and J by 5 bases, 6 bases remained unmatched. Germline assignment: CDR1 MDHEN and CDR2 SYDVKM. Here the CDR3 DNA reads TGTGCCAGCAGCAGGGGGGGCGGAACTGAAGCTTTCTTT. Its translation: CASSRGGGTEAFF.

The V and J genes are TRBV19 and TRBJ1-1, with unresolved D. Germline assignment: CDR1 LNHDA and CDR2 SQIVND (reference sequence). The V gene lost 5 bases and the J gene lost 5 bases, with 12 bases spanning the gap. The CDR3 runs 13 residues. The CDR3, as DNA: TGTGCCAGTAGTGGAACAGAAAATACTGAAGCTTTCTTT. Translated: CASSGTENTEAFF.

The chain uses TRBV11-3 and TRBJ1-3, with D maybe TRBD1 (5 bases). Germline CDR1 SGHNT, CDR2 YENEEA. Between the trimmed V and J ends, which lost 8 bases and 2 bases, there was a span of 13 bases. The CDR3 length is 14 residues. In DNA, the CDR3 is TGTGCCAGCTCGGGGGGATCGGCTGGAAACACCATATATTTT. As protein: CASSGGSAGNTIYF.